A single sample gave rise to the 23 T cell receptor beta chains below, sequenced in a study of blood T cells in healthy people across ages. PCR was performed a second time for about 6 to 12 cycles using a sample-barcoded 5' primer and a J-beta primer mix. TCRdb reprocessed the 5' RACE reads via MiXCR and lists one record per CDR3 protein. The data contain fewer than 2,000,000 distinct CDR3 sequences, roughly a third of them seen just once; the ten biggest clones take up 11%. The sample taken for sequencing was blood. Receptors were obtained from a woman under 40 in good health.

This clonotype appeared a few times. The J gene is TRBJ2-7, the V gene TRBV28; 9 bases are shared with TRBD1. CDR3 length: 13 amino acids. Germline trimming cut 7 bases from V and 5 bases from J; bases unmatched to any gene: 6. CDR1 and CDR2 from the germline V gene are MDHEN and SYDVKM. This CDR3 is CASTLDRGDEQYF. CDR3 nucleotides: TGTGCCAGCACCCTGGACAGGGGCGACGAGCAGTACTTC.

The chain employs TRBV20-1 and TRBJ1-4; TRBD1 aligns across 8 bases. Germline CDR1 is DFQATT and CDR2 is SNEGSKA (reference sequence). The CDR3 is 14 amino acids. Trimming cost V 3 bases and J 5 bases; bases outside gene matches: 5. CDR3 amino acids: CSASPGQGNEKLFF. The CDR3 DNA reads TGCAGTGCTAGCCCCGGACAGGGAAATGAAAAACTGTTTTTT.

This clonotype turned up a few times. The gene calls are TRBV7-9 and TRBJ2-1; 11 nucleotides align to TRBD2. Per germline, CDR1 SEHNR and CDR2 FQNEAQ (reference sequence). The CDR3 is 14 residues long. The V segment lost 7 bases and the J segment 5 bases; nucleotides outside the gene matches: 4. DNA of the CDR3: TGTGCCAGCATCCTTAGCGGGGGGGACAATGAGCAGTTCTTC. Translated: CASILSGGDNEQFF.

The chain recombines TRBV3-1 with TRBJ2-1; 7 bases are shared with TRBD2. Looked up from germline, CDR1 is LGHDT and CDR2 is YNNKEL (reference sequence). Trimming at V came to 1 base and at J to 2 bases, leaving 8 bases not matched to a gene. This CDR3 spans 17 amino acids. CDR3 sequence (DNA): TGTGCCAGCAGCCAAGGGTTCCTAGCGGCAACCTACAATGAGCAGTTCTTC. It encodes CASSQGFLAATYNEQFF.

This rearrangement joins TRBV2 to TRBJ2-3; D is perhaps TRBD2 (5 bases). V lost 4 bases to trimming and J lost 1 base, with 12 bases between them. This CDR3 has 15 residues. CDR1 is SNHLY and CDR2 is FYNNEI in the germline V gene. This CDR3 is CASSARPGGTDTQYF. In nucleotides, the CDR3 is TGTGCCAGCAGTGCGAGGCCCGGGGGCACAGATACGCAGTATTTT.

The V call is TRBV4-1, the J call TRBJ2-3; tentatively, D is TRBD1 (6 bases). The CDR3 loop spans 15 amino acids. Trimming cost V 4 bases and J 6 bases, with 17 bases left between them. The germline V gene has CDR1 MGHRA and CDR2 YSYEKL. CDR3 bases: TGCGCCAGCAGCCGAGCAGGGGAACCCAGGGATACGCAGTATTTT. Its protein product is CASSRAGEPRDTQYF.

Points on this clonotype: A much bigger clone sits one base away, suggesting this may be a read error. The chain employs TRBV6-1 and TRBJ2-1, with 7 bases fitting TRBD2. With V trimmed by 8 bases and J by 13 bases, 14 bases remained unmatched. The CDR3 length is 13 residues. CDR1 and CDR2 (germline): MNHNS, SASEGT. As DNA, the CDR3 is TGTGCCAGCCAAGGGAGGGAGGGAGAGACCCAGTTCTTC. Translation: CASQGREGETQFF.

This clonotype was picked up a small number of times. The rearrangement joins TRBV7-8 to TRBJ2-2; TRBD1 matches 8 bases. Germline-derived CDR1 and CDR2 are SGHVS and FQNEAQ. The CDR3 contains 16 residues. Germline trimming cut 1 base from V and 1 base from J; bases unmatched to any gene: 2. This CDR3 reads CASSLVGTGNTGELFF. The CDR3 region has the DNA TGTGCCAGCAGCTTAGTGGGGACAGGGAACACCGGGGAGCTGTTTTTT.

V gene TRBV29-1 combines with J gene TRBJ2-7; 12 positions match TRBD1. Trimming at V came to 4 bases and at J to 3 bases, leaving 13 bases not matched to a gene. In germline, CDR1 is SQVTM, CDR2 ANQGSEA. The CDR3 consists of 17 residues. The CDR3 DNA is TGCAGCGTTGCTTCGGCATTGGGGACAGGGGGCGGCTACGAGCAGTACTTC. It is translated as CSVASALGTGGGYEQYF.

This chain uses TRBV28 with TRBJ1-2; TRBD1 is a possible D gene (5 bases). Trimming cost V 4 bases and J 7 bases, with 10 bases left between them. The CDR3 has 12 residues. Germline CDR1 reads MDHEN; CDR2 reads SYDVKM. The CDR3 nucleotides are TGTGCCAGCAGTTCACAGGTTGGTGGCTACACCTTC. Translating it yields CASSSQVGGYTF.

This clonotype was observed many times. This chain joins TRBV7-2 and TRBJ2-3, with 9 bases fitting TRBD2. V was pared by 4 bases and J by 2 bases, with 10 bases of the junction left unmatched. Germline lookup yields CDR1 SGHTA and CDR2 FQGNSA. The CDR3 runs to 17 residues. The CDR3 reads CASSSRGGGGITDTQYF. CDR3 bases: TGTGCCAGCAGCTCTAGAGGCGGGGGGGGAATCACAGATACGCAGTATTTT.

This clonotype showed up just once. The chain uses TRBV7-6 and TRBJ1-5; tentatively, D is TRBD1 (6 bases). Trimming pared 1 base from V and 4 bases from J, leaving 14 bases between. Germline CDR1 is SGHVS and CDR2 is FNYEAQ. This CDR3 region has 16 residues. CDR3 amino acids: CASSLVPRTVNQPQHF. Written as DNA, the CDR3 is TGTGCCAGCAGCTTAGTCCCCAGGACAGTAAATCAGCCCCAGCATTTT.

The chain carries TRBV5-6 and TRBJ2-2; TRBD2 aligns across 7 bases. Germline lookup yields CDR1 SGHDT and CDR2 YYEEEE. The CDR3 is 16 residues long. The V gene end was trimmed by 3 bases and the J gene end by 0 bases; junction bases not matched to a gene: 5. The DNA for the CDR3 is TGTGCCAGCAGCTATCCGGGACTATCGAACACCGGGGAGCTGTTTTTT. Encoded protein: CASSYPGLSNTGELFF.

This clonotype was found a few times. The V call is TRBV7-9, the J call TRBJ2-3; possible D gene TRBD2, 5 bases. Germline V CDR1 and CDR2: SEHNR, FQNEAQ (reference sequence). Trimming stripped 6 bases from V and 0 bases from J, with 19 bases between. The CDR3 length is 17 residues. This chain's CDR3 is CASSSLSESASTDTQYF. DNA of the CDR3: TGTGCCAGCAGTTCCCTTAGCGAGTCTGCTAGCACAGATACGCAGTATTTT.

The CDR3 sequence: CATSRGGRGTDTQYF. The CDR3 region has the DNA TGTGCCACCTCCCGTGGCGGGAGGGGAACAGATACGCAGTATTTT. The chain couples TRBV6-6 to TRBJ2-3, with 9 positions matching TRBD2. V lost 10 bases to trimming and J lost 3 bases; unmatched junction nucleotides: 11. Per the germline V gene, CDR1 is MNHNY and CDR2 is SVGAGI (reference sequence). The CDR3 sequence is 15 residues long.

The chain carries TRBV10-3 and TRBJ2-1, with TRBD2 matching over 10 bases. Trimming removed 8 bases from V and 5 bases from J; junction bases left unmatched: 3. The CDR3 totals 13 residues. The germline gives CDR1 ENHRY, CDR2 SYGVKD. CDR3 loop: CAIRLAGDNEQFF. The DNA for the CDR3 is TGTGCCATCCGTCTAGCGGGGGACAATGAGCAGTTCTTC.

This chain joins TRBV24-1 and TRBJ2-2; D gene ambiguous. The CDR3 has 17 residues. V was cut by 3 bases and J by 0 bases, with 13 bases left in between. Germline V gene lookup returns CDR1 KGHDR and CDR2 SFDVKD. The CDR3 bases are TGTGCCACCAGTGATACTCCCGGCGGATCGAACACCGGGGAGCTGTTTTTT. Amino acids: CATSDTPGGSNTGELFF.

The chain has TRBV5-5 and TRBJ1-1; D call uncertain. The CDR3 spans 13 residues. V lost 7 bases, J lost 0 bases, and 10 bases lay in between. The germline V gene encodes CDR1 SGHKS and CDR2 YYEKEE (reference sequence). The CDR3 protein is CASHKEMNTEAFF. The CDR3 DNA sequence: TGTGCCAGCCATAAGGAAATGAACACTGAAGCTTTCTTT.

This clonotype was seen many times. This chain uses TRBV12-3 or TRBV12-4 with TRBJ1-5, with TRBD1 matching 12 bases. The CDR3 has 17 amino acids. The ends lost 8 bases at V and 9 bases at J; junction bases unmatched: 17. CDR3 amino acids: CASSYRSGTGGIGPQHF. The CDR3 nucleotides read TGTGCCAGCTCTTACCGGTCCGGGACAGGGGGCATCGGGCCCCAGCATTTT.

This clonotype was seen more than once but under ten times. The V gene is TRBV29-1, the J gene TRBJ1-2, with TRBD1 identical over 7 bases. J lost 4 bases, V lost 4 bases, and 27 bases had no gene match. Germline loops: CDR1 SQVTM, CDR2 ANQGSEA. This CDR3 comprises 20 residues. This CDR3 reads CSVVDLGNLKGGDPSYGYTF. The CDR3 DNA follows: TGCAGCGTTGTGGACCTGGGGAATTTGAAAGGGGGCGATCCTAGCTATGGCTACACCTTC.

This clonotype showed up just a few times. The chain couples TRBV20-1 to TRBJ2-1; a possible D gene is TRBD2 (7 bases). The germline V gene has CDR1 DFQATT and CDR2 SNEGSKA (reference sequence). The CDR3 runs 17 residues. The V and J ends lost 0 bases and 1 base respectively, with 16 bases between them. The CDR3 nucleotides read TGCAGTGCTAGAGATGGTGGGGGGGGCCCTTCCTACAATGAGCAGTTCTTC. Translation gives CSARDGGGGPSYNEQFF.

This clonotype occurred a few times. CDR3 residues: CASSSTTGASSYEQYF. Here the CDR3 DNA reads TGTGCCAGCAGCTCAACAACAGGGGCGAGTTCCTACGAGCAGTACTTC. The genes are TRBV5-5 and TRBJ2-7; 7 bases fit TRBD1. The germline V gene encodes CDR1 SGHKS and CDR2 YYEKEE (reference sequence). V was pared by 3 bases and J by 1 base, with 10 bases of the junction left unmatched. The CDR3 covers 16 residues. Supplemented by reference TRBV5-5 and TRBJ2-7, the full variable domain reads DAGVTQSPTHLIKTRGQQVTLRCSPISGHKSVSWYQQVLGQGPQFIFQYYEKEERGRGNFPDRFSARQFPNYSSELNVNALLLGDSALYLCASSSTTGASSYEQYFGPGTRLTVT.

The chain is built from TRBV5-4 and TRBJ2-7, with no clear D. The CDR3 is 15 amino acids. Germline assignment: CDR1 SGHNT and CDR2 YYREEE (reference sequence). The V end was cut by 0 bases, the J end by 2 bases, with 12 bases between. The chain's CDR3 is CASSLDGKGPYEQYF. In DNA, the CDR3 is TGTGCCAGCAGCTTGGATGGGAAAGGGCCCTACGAGCAGTACTTC. Supplemented by reference TRBV5-4 and TRBJ2-7, the full variable domain reads ETGVTQSPTHLIKTRGQQVTLRCSSQSGHNTVSWYQQALGQGPQFIFQYYREEENGRGNFPPRFSGLQFPNYSSELNVNALELDDSALYLCASSLDGKGPYEQYFGPGTRLTVT.